This T cell receptor (beta chain) was sequenced during a study of regulatory T cells in long-lasting Graves disease. Ten or more counts support this clonotype. V lost 4 bases and J lost 4; bases outside the gene matches: 8. This CDR3 contains 16 residues. Germline V gene sequence: CDR1 SGHRS, CDR2 YFSETQ. Noted time point: newly diagnosed GD, antithyroid drugs for less than 3 months. The TCR library used RNA extracted from PBMCs. Graves' disease diagnoses followed American Thyroid Association guidelines. Blood from the periphery, approximately 9 milliliters in all, was drawn into EDTA tubes. Through Arm-PCR of CDR3 regions and iRepertoire HTBI primers, TCR beta libraries were built. A single record per CDR3 protein comes from TCRdb applying MiXCR to the multiplex PCR reads. The repertoire has about 560,000 distinct CDR3 sequences, 15% to 20% of them found once; the top ten carry about 11%. A further study also used this sample, focusing on T cells in Graves' hyperthyroidism and ophthalmopathy. That work adds: Blood shared most expanded thyroid clonotypes above 0.001.

This sequence joins TRBV5-1 and TRBJ2-2; TRBD2 aligns across 9 bases. This receptor was identified in a man between 18 and 35 years old with Graves disease. Material: peripheral blood mononuclear cells (PBMCs), obtained at new diagnosis, from a patient treated with antithyroid drugs. The CDR3 DNA reads TGCGCCAGCAGCGGTGGACTAGCGCCCCGCACCGGGGAGCTGTTTTTT. Amino acid sequence: CASSGGLAPRTGELFF.